Shown below are 24 T cell receptor beta chains from a single sample sequenced in a study of blood T cells in healthy people across ages. The authors ran a second PCR of about 6 to 12 cycles using a sample-barcoded 5' primer and a J-beta primer mix. One entry per CDR3 protein results from TCRdb running MiXCR on the 5' RACE reads. The repertoire includes about 780,000 distinct CDR3 sequences, around 45% of them detected once, and roughly 18% sits in the top ten. Input material: blood. The receptors were gathered from a man older than 75 in good health.

The chain carries TRBV10-3 and TRBJ2-3, with D possibly called TRBD1 or TRBD2 (6 bases each). This CDR3 has 16 residues. Per germline, CDR1 ENHRY and CDR2 SYGVKD. V shed 6 bases and J shed 5 bases, with 21 bases lying between them. The CDR3 coding sequence is TGTGCCATCAGGAACCCCTCCGGCGGAGGGGGAGATACGCAGTATTTT. Its protein product is CAIRNPSGGGGDTQYF.

This chain joins TRBV12-3 or TRBV12-4 and TRBJ2-5, with 9 bases fitting TRBD1. J gave up 4 bases and V 6 bases, and 6 bases lay outside the gene matches. CDR3 length: 14 amino acids. CDR3 DNA sequence: TGTGCCAGCAGGGGGACAGGGCCAGGAGAGACCCAGTACTTC. Amino acids: CASRGTGPGETQYF.

The V gene is TRBV28, the J gene TRBJ2-7; D not resolved. Germline CDR1 and CDR2: MDHEN and SYDVKM. The CDR3 covers 15 residues. V shed 5 bases and J shed 7 bases, with 21 bases lying between them. The CDR3 protein is CASSQRVGRRWEQYF. The CDR3 nucleotides are TGTGCCAGCAGTCAAAGGGTCGGACGCCGTTGGGAGCAGTACTTC.

This sequence joins TRBV7-2 and TRBJ1-5; TRBD1 aligns across 10 bases. CDR1 is SGHTA, CDR2 FQGNSA, per germline. The CDR3 contains 14 residues. V gave up 5 bases and J gave up 6 bases; unmatched junction bases: 4. For the CDR3, the DNA is TGTGCCAGCAGCGGGACAGGGGACGGTCAGCCCCAGCATTTT. Translated, it gives CASSGTGDGQPQHF.

This clonotype was detected once. A much larger clone sits a single nucleotide away, making a read error possible. The gene calls are TRBV4-1 and TRBJ2-5; 11 bases map to TRBD2. Germline-derived CDR1 and CDR2 are MGHRA and YSYEKL. The CDR3 loop spans 16 amino acids. V was clipped by 5 bases and J by 14 bases; unmatched bases: 19. The CDR3 nucleotides read TGCGCCAGCAGCTACACAGGGGCTAGCGGGAGGAATGAGCACTACTTC. Protein product: CASSYTGASGRNEHYF.

The rearrangement links TRBV2 to TRBJ2-3; D is possibly TRBD2 (6 bases). In germline, CDR1 is SNHLY, CDR2 FYNNEI. V shed 6 bases and J shed 2 bases, with 9 bases lying between them. The CDR3 contains 13 residues. DNA of the CDR3: TGTGCCAGCAGGGCGGACTACACAGATACGCAGTATTTT. The encoded protein is CASRADYTDTQYF. The whole variable domain, filled in from reference TRBV2 and TRBJ2-3, reads EPEVTQTPSHQVTQMGQEVILRCVPISNHLYFYWYRQILGQKVEFLVSFYNNEISEKSEIFDDQFSVERPDGSNFTLKIRSTKLEDSAMYFCASRADYTDTQYFGPGTRLTVL.

This clonotype occurred a few times. One end of the junction varies from germline; a read error may be responsible. This chain connects TRBV20-1 to TRBJ2-3, with unresolved D. This CDR3 spans 14 amino acids. CDR1 and CDR2 (germline): DFQATT, SNEGSKA (reference sequence). CDR3 loop: CSARATLGTDTQYF. The CDR3, as DNA: TGCAGTGCCAGAGCCACGCTCGGTACAGATACGCAGTATTTT.

The gene calls are TRBV19 and TRBJ2-1; D unclear. Germline lookup yields CDR1 LNHDA and CDR2 SQIVND (reference sequence). Trimming took off 6 bases at V and 8 bases at J, with 11 bases between the two ends. The CDR3 totals 12 residues. The CDR3 loop is CASSNVRDEQFF. The CDR3, as DNA: TGTGCCAGTAGCAATGTTCGGGATGAGCAGTTCTTC.

This clonotype came up a few times. The chain combines TRBV2 with TRBJ1-2; the D gene is possibly TRBD1 (5 bases). V shed 3 bases and J shed 4 bases, with 21 bases lying between them. CDR3 size: 17 residues. CDR1 and CDR2 from the germline V gene are SNHLY and FYNNEI. The CDR3 is CASSEVPAQGIGYGYTF. The DNA of the CDR3 is TGTGCCAGCAGTGAGGTTCCGGCGCAGGGTATAGGCTATGGCTACACCTTC.

This clonotype was recorded a few times. This chain connects TRBV3-1 to TRBJ1-4, with D unresolved. Trimming left V 0 bases short and J 4 bases short, with 9 bases between. The CDR3 has 15 amino acids. CDR1 is LGHDT, CDR2 YNNKEL, per germline (reference sequence). The DNA of the CDR3 is TGTGCCAGCAGCCAAGATTGGCGGGGTAATGAAAAACTGTTTTTT. Encoded protein: CASSQDWRGNEKLFF.

This chain's CDR3 is CASSQQTGTYEQYF. In DNA, the CDR3 is TGCGCCAGCAGCCAACAGACAGGGACCTACGAGCAGTACTTC. This sequence joins TRBV4-1 and TRBJ2-4; 7 bases are a match to TRBD1. The end of the DNA is better explained by TRBJ2-7, so the J call may be wrong. Per germline, CDR1 MGHRA and CDR2 YSYEKL. CDR3 length: 14 residues.

Concerning this clonotype itself: A much bigger clone sits one base away, suggesting this may be a read error. The rearrangement links TRBV29-1 to TRBJ2-1; 9 nucleotides agree with TRBD2. Germline V lookup: CDR1 SQVTM, CDR2 ANQGSEA. J was trimmed by 3 bases and V by 8 bases; bases with no gene match: 8. The CDR3 spans 14 residues. CDR3 sequence (DNA): TGCAGCCTCCGCGGGAGGGCTAACTACAATGAGCAGTTCTTC. Translated: CSLRGRANYNEQFF.

This chain connects TRBV7-2 to TRBJ2-4, with D uncertain. Gene TRBJ2-7 matches the end of the DNA better, so the J call may be wrong. This CDR3 comprises 14 residues. Germline lookup yields CDR1 SGHTA and CDR2 FQGNSA. Written as DNA, the CDR3 is TGTGCCAGCAGCTTAGGCCAGGAAGCCTACGAGCAGTACTTC. Protein product: CASSLGQEAYEQYF.

A few counts support this clonotype. V gene TRBV10-1 combines with J gene TRBJ2-1; TRBD2 matches at 11 bases. Per germline, CDR1 WNHNN and CDR2 SYGVQD (reference sequence). The CDR3 consists of 16 residues. J was trimmed by 8 bases and V by 4 bases; bases with no gene match: 10. CDR3 region: CASSGTGTSGFYEQFF. Written as DNA, the CDR3 is TGCGCCAGCAGTGGGACCGGGACTAGCGGCTTTTATGAGCAGTTCTTC.

This clonotype was seen only a few times. This rearrangement joins TRBV5-1 to TRBJ2-7, with unresolved D. Germline CDR1 reads SGHRS; CDR2 reads YFSETQ. V was clipped by 0 bases and J by 8 bases, with 12 bases between them. The CDR3 loop spans 13 amino acids. CDR3 DNA: TGCGCCAGCAGCTTGGCTAGTCGATCCAAGCAGTACTTC. Its translation is CASSLASRSKQYF.

Regarding this clonotype: This may be a read error, as it is one base from a much larger clone. The V gene is TRBV12-3 or TRBV12-4, the J gene TRBJ2-7, with D perhaps matching TRBD2 (6 bases). The J call may be incorrect, as the DNA end agrees better with TRBJ2-5. There are 14 residues in the CDR3. In DNA form, the CDR3 reads TGTGCCAGCAGTGTGGGCCGGAGGGAGGAGACCCAGTACTTC. This translates into CASSVGRREETQYF.

For this clonotype: This could be a read error, since a much larger clone is one nucleotide away. J is TRBJ2-1 and V is TRBV4-2, with TRBD2 identical over 7 bases. In germline, CDR1 is LGHNA, CDR2 YNFKEQ. The CDR3 runs to 16 residues. The DNA of the CDR3 is TGTGCCAGCAGCCGGGACGCTAGCGGCTCCTACAATGGGCAGTTCTTC. Its translation is CASSRDASGSYNGQFF.

The chain employs TRBV2 and TRBJ1-4; D gene ambiguous. CDR1 and CDR2 from the germline V gene are SNHLY and FYNNEI. The CDR3 is 13 amino acids. V lost 5 bases and J lost 6, with 10 bases in between. CDR3 sequence (DNA): TGTGCCAGCAGTTGGGCAGCCGATGAAAAACTGTTTTTT. The encoded protein is CASSWAADEKLFF.

The chain combines TRBV5-1 with TRBJ2-1; possible D gene TRBD2, 6 bases. The germline gives CDR1 SGHRS, CDR2 YFSETQ. This CDR3 contains 15 residues. V was shortened by 7 bases and J by 8 bases, with 22 bases between the two germline ends. CDR3 in amino acids: CASAPRGMSDHEQFF. CDR3 bases: TGCGCCAGCGCGCCACGGGGGATGTCCGATCATGAGCAGTTCTTC.

This sequence joins TRBV6-5 and TRBJ2-3, with 7 nucleotides matching TRBD2. V lost 0 bases and J lost 5; bases outside the gene matches: 8. This CDR3 has 16 amino acids. Germline V gene lookup returns CDR1 MNHEY and CDR2 SVGAGI. CDR3 nucleotides: TGTGCCAGCAGTTACTCTCAGAGCGGGAAGGGAGATACGCAGTATTTT. Amino acid sequence: CASSYSQSGKGDTQYF.

The chain links TRBV29-1 to TRBJ2-7, with TRBD2 matching 7 bases. The CDR3 is made up of 15 amino acids. The germline gives CDR1 SQVTM, CDR2 ANQGSEA. J lost 0 bases, V lost 4 bases, and 9 bases had no gene match. CDR3 DNA: TGCAGCGTTGGGGGTTTGGGAGGGCTCTCCTACGAGCAGTACTTC. Translation gives CSVGGLGGLSYEQYF.

This rearrangement joins TRBV20-1 to TRBJ2-1; no reliable D call. Germline CDR1 reads DFQATT; CDR2 reads SNEGSKA (reference sequence). This CDR3 comprises 17 residues. V lost 1 base, J lost 0 bases, and 16 bases lay in between. CDR3 residues: CSARARAQTRSYNEQFF. The CDR3 bases are TGCAGTGCTAGAGCCCGGGCTCAGACCCGCTCCTACAATGAGCAGTTCTTC.

The CDR3 protein is CASSQRTGLATDTQYF. The CDR3 region has the DNA TGTGCCAGCAGCCAAAGAACCGGACTGGCAACAGATACGCAGTATTTT. The chain uses TRBV3-1 and TRBJ2-3, with D possibly being TRBD2 (5 bases). V gave up 2 bases and J gave up 3 bases, with 15 bases separating them. From germline, CDR1 is LGHDT and CDR2 YNNKEL (reference sequence). The length of the CDR3 is 16 residues.

At least ten counts were recorded for this clonotype. This chain uses TRBV5-4 with TRBJ2-3; possibly TRBD1 for D (5 bases). This CDR3 is 14 amino acids long. Germline V gives CDR1 SGHNT, CDR2 YYREEE (reference sequence). Deletions cut 9 bases from V and 3 bases from J, with 17 bases between. CDR3 amino acids: CATASRQGTDTQYF. CDR3 DNA: TGTGCCACCGCAAGCAGGCAGGGAACAGATACGCAGTATTTT.